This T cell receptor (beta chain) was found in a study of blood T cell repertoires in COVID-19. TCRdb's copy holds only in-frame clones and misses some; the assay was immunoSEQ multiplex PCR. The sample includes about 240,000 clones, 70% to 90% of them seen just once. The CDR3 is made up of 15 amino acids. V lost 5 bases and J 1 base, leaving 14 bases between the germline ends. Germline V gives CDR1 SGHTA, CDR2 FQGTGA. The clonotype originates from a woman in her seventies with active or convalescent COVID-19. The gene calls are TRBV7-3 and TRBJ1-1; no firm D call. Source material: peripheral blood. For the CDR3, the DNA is TGTGCCAGCAGCCCCGCCCCAACCGGGAACACTGAAGCTTTCTTT. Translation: CASSPAPTGNTEAFF.